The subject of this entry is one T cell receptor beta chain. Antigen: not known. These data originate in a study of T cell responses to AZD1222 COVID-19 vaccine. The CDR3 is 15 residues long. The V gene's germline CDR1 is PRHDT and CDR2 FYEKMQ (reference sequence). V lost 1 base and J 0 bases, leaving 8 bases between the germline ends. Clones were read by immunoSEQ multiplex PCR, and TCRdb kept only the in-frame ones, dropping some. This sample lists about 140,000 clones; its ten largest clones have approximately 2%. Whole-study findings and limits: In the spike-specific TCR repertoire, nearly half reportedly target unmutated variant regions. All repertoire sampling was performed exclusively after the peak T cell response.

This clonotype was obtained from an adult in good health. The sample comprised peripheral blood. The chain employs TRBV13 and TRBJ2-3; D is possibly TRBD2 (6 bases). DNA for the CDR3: TGTGCCAGCAGCTTAGCCAGCGGGAGCACAGATACGCAGTATTTT. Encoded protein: CASSLASGSTDTQYF.